The 26 T cell receptor beta chains given below trace back to one sample, sequenced in a study of CXCR3-negative and CXCR3-positive naive CD8 T cells. Study-level points and caveats: In CXCR3-positive naive cells, the TRB CDR3s were more hydrophobic than in CXCR3-negative naive cells.

cDNA libraries for TRB were generated by 5' RACE incorporating UMI labels. TCRdb reanalyzed the 5' RACE reads and collapses them to one entry per CDR3 protein, without DNA. This sample contains 130,000 to 150,000 distinct CDR3 sequences. Antigen specificity for these receptors is unknown. The sequenced material came from naive CXCR3+ CD8+ T cells from blood. Subset described: CD45RO-CCR7+CD27+CD95- naive CD8+ T cells expressing CXCR3 (TNR3+). These TCRs come from a human donor in good health. Some clones in this sample may be carry-over from other donors' samples.

This chain uses TRBV28 with TRBJ2-1. The CDR3 extends over 16 amino acids. The germline CDR1 and CDR2 sequences are MDHEN and SYDVKM. CDR3 amino acids: CASNPPLGGSYNEQFF.

This chain joins TRBV28 and TRBJ2-1; the D call from TCRdb, TRBD1, cannot be confirmed without DNA. Germline V CDR1 and CDR2: MDHEN, SYDVKM. CDR3 size: 15 residues. The CDR3 loop is CASRTLAGQDNEQFF.

The chain carries TRBV29-1 and TRBJ1-1. The CDR3 is 14 residues long. In germline, CDR1 is SQVTM, CDR2 ANQGSEA. CDR3 residues: CSVEGGRMNTEAFF.

This sequence joins TRBV29-1 and TRBJ2-1; the TRBD2 assignment by TCRdb is unverifiable without DNA. The CDR3 sequence is 15 residues long. The germline V gene encodes CDR1 SQVTM and CDR2 ANQGSEA. CDR3 protein: CSVRGTSGGYNEQFF.

The chain combines TRBV2 with TRBJ2-1; no DNA is available, so the TRBD2 call from TCRdb remains unchecked. The germline CDR1 and CDR2 sequences are SNHLY and FYNNEI. The CDR3 totals 14 residues. CDR3 sequence: CASGGTSGRDEQFF.

This sequence joins TRBV7-9 and TRBJ1-1; the D gene TCRdb calls, TRBD1, cannot be checked with no DNA. Germline V gene sequence: CDR1 SEHNR, CDR2 FQNEAQ (reference sequence). The CDR3 has 14 residues. CDR3 sequence reads: CASSLVGGPTEAFF.

The chain combines TRBV7-3 with TRBJ2-6. The germline CDR1 and CDR2 sequences are SGHTA and FQGTGA. This CDR3 is built from 15 residues. The chain's CDR3 is CASSPAESGANVLTF.

This chain joins TRBV20-1 and TRBJ2-1. The CDR3 length is 13 residues. Per germline, CDR1 DFQATT and CDR2 SNEGSKA (reference sequence). CDR3 in amino acids: CSARAGSYNEQFF.

This chain uses TRBV13 with TRBJ1-6; TCRdb picks TRBD1, but there is no DNA to check that call. CDR1 is PRHDT and CDR2 is FYEKMQ in the germline V gene (reference sequence). This CDR3 comprises 14 residues. The CDR3: CASSSDRGGSPLHF.

The chain couples TRBV4-3 to TRBJ2-3; there is no DNA to check the TCRdb D call of TRBD2. The CDR3 contains 15 residues. Germline CDR1 and CDR2: LGHNA and YSLEER. CDR3 amino acids: CASSQDHSGTDTQYF.

The genes are TRBV12-3 or TRBV12-4 and TRBJ2-1; TCRdb proposes TRBD1, but this gene call is untestable without DNA. The CDR3 runs to 11 residues. The CDR3 reads CASSMGTEQFF.

The rearrangement joins TRBV15 to TRBJ2-7. The CDR3 has 13 residues. The germline CDR1 and CDR2 sequences are LNHNV and YYDKDF (reference sequence). CDR3 sequence reads: CATSRDQTYEQYF.

This chain joins TRBV25-1 and TRBJ2-7; the D call of TRBD2 rests on TCRdb alone, since no DNA is present to check it. CDR1 and CDR2 from the germline V gene are MGHDK and SYGVNS. This CDR3 has 14 residues. CDR3 sequence: CASSWGDGNYEQYF.

The chain is built from TRBV6-5 and TRBJ2-4. The CDR3 has 13 residues. Germline CDR1 is MNHEY and CDR2 is SVGAGI. The CDR3: CASSSVAENIQYF.

This chain uses TRBV20-1 with TRBJ2-1; TCRdb names TRBD1, which stays unverified in the absence of DNA. Germline CDR1 reads DFQATT; CDR2 reads SNEGSKA (reference sequence). The CDR3 totals 15 residues. The CDR3 loop is CSALGQGPSYNEQFF.

The chain combines TRBV14 with TRBJ2-1. From germline, CDR1 is SGHDN and CDR2 FVKESK. The CDR3 sequence is 14 residues long. CDR3 loop: CASSPDGYDNEQFF.

The chain joins TRBV3-1 to TRBJ1-6; TCRdb gives TRBD1 as the D gene, but with no DNA this cannot be confirmed. The CDR3 contains 15 residues. CDR1 LGHDT and CDR2 YNNKEL come from the germline V gene (reference sequence). CDR3: CASSPGGPTNSPLHF.

The chain employs TRBV7-9 and TRBJ1-1; TCRdb's assignment of TRBD1 cannot be checked, as there is no DNA. Germline V lookup: CDR1 SEHNR, CDR2 FQNEAQ (reference sequence). The length of the CDR3 is 15 residues. The CDR3 sequence: CASSGGQGASTEAFF.

The chain joins TRBV19 to TRBJ2-1; with no DNA, the TCRdb D assignment of TRBD1 cannot be verified. CDR3 size: 16 residues. Germline-derived CDR1 and CDR2 are LNHDA and SQIVND (reference sequence). This chain's CDR3 is CASSISGTGDANEQFF.

The rearrangement uses TRBV29-1 and TRBJ1-2. Germline lookup yields CDR1 SQVTM and CDR2 ANQGSEA. This CDR3 has 13 residues. CDR3 region: CSVETAENYGYTF.

The chain has TRBV12-3 or TRBV12-4 and TRBJ2-2; TCRdb proposes TRBD1, but this gene call is untestable without DNA. This CDR3 spans 15 amino acids. CDR3 region: CASSPPGGDHGELFF.

The chain has TRBV2 and TRBJ2-1; the D call from TCRdb, TRBD1, cannot be confirmed without DNA. This CDR3 has 15 residues. Germline assignment: CDR1 SNHLY and CDR2 FYNNEI. CDR3 sequence: CASSERGGGYNEQFF.

The chain couples TRBV12-3 or TRBV12-4 to TRBJ1-5; the D call from TCRdb, TRBD1, cannot be confirmed without DNA. This CDR3 region has 15 residues. CDR3 amino acids: CASSPGQGVSQPQHF.

The chain carries TRBV10-2 and TRBJ1-1; TCRdb calls TRBD1, which cannot be checked without DNA. CDR1 and CDR2 from the germline V gene are WSHSY and SAAADI. The CDR3 sequence is 14 residues long. This chain's CDR3 is CASSEEGLNTEAFF.

The chain combines TRBV29-1 with TRBJ1-1. Germline values: CDR1 SQVTM, CDR2 ANQGSEA. There are 13 residues in the CDR3. CDR3 loop: CSVDIIVNTEAFF.

The chain is built from TRBV6-2 or TRBV6-3 and TRBJ1-1; TCRdb's D call, TRBD1, is unchecked because there is no DNA. CDR1 MNHEY and CDR2 SVGEGT come from the germline V gene. The CDR3 sequence is 13 residues long. CDR3: CASSPTGELEAFF.